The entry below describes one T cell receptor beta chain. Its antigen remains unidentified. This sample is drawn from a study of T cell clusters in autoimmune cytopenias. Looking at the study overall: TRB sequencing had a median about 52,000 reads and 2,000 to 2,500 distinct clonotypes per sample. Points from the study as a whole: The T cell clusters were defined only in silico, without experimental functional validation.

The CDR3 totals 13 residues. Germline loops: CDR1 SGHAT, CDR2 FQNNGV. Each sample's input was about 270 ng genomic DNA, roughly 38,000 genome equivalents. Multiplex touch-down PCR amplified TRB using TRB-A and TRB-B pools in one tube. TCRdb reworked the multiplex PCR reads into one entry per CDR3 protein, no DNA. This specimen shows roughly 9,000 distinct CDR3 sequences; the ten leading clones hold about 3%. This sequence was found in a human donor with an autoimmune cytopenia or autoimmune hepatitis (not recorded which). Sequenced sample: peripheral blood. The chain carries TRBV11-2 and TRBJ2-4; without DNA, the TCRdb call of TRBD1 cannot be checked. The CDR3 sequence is CASNYRVVNIQYF.